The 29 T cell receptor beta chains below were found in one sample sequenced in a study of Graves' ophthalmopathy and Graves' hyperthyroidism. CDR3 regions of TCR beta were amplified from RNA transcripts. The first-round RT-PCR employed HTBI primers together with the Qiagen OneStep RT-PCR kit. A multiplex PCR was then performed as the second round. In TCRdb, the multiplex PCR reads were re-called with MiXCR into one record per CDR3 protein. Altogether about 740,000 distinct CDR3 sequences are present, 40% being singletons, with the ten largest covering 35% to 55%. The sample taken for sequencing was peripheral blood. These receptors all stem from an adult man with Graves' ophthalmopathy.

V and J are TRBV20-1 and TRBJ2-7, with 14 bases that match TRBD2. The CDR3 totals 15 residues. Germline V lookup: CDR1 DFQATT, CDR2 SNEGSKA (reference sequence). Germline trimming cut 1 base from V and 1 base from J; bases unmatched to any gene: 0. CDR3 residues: CSARGTSGRSYEQYF. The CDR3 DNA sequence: TGCAGTGCTAGAGGGACTAGCGGGAGGTCCTACGAGCAGTACTTC.

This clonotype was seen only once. The CDR3 DNA is TGTGCCAGCAGACTGGGAGGTAGGAGAGCTTTCTTT. This translates into CASRLGGRRAFF. V is TRBV2 and J is TRBJ1-1, with unresolved D. V dropped 6 bases and J dropped 10 bases, with 15 bases sitting between them. Germline CDR1 and CDR2: SNHLY and FYNNEI. The length of the CDR3 is 12 residues.

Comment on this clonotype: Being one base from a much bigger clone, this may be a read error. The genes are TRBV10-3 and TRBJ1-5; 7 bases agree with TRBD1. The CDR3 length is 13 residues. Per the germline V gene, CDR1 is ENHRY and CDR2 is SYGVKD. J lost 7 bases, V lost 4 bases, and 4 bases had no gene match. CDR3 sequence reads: CAISVQGVQPQHF. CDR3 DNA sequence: TGTGCCATCAGTGTTCAGGGGGTCCAGCCCCAGCATTTT.

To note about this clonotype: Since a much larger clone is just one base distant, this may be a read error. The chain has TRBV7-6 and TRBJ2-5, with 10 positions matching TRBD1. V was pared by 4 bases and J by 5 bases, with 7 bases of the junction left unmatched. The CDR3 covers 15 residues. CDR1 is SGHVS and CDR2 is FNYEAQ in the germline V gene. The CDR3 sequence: CASSSGGQGSETQYF. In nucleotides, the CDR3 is TGTGCCAGCAGCTCCGGGGGACAGGGGAGTGAGACCCAGTACTTC.

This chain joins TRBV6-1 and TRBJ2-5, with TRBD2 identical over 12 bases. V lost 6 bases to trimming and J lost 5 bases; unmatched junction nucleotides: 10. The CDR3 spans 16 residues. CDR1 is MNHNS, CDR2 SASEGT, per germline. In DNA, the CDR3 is TGTGCCAGCAGAAGATTCGGGACTAGCGGGCGGGAGACCCAGTACTTC. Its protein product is CASRRFGTSGRETQYF.

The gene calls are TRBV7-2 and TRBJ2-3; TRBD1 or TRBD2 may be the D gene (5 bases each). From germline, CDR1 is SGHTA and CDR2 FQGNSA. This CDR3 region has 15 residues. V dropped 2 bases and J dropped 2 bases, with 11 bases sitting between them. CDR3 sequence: CASSLTGTLTDTQYF. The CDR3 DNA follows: TGTGCCAGCAGCTTAACCGGGACCCTCACAGATACGCAGTATTTT.

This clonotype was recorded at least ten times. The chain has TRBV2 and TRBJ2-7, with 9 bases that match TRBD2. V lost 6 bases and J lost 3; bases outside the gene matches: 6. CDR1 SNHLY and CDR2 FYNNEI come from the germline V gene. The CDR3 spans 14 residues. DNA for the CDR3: TGTGCCAGCAGGGGTAGCGGGGGCCACTACGAGCAGTACTTC. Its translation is CASRGSGGHYEQYF.

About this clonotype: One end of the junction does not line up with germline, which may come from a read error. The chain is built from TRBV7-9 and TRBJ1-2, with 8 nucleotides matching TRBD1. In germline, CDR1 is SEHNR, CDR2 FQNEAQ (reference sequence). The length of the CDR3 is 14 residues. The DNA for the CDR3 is TGCGCCAGCAGCCCCGGACAGGGTTACTCTGGCTACACCTTC. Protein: CASSPGQGYSGYTF.

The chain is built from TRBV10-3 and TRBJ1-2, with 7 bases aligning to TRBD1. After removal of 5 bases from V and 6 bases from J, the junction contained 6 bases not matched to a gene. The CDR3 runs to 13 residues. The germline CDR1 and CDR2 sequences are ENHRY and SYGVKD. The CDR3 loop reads CAISYGQDDGYTF. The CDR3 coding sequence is TGTGCCATCAGTTACGGACAGGATGATGGCTACACCTTC.

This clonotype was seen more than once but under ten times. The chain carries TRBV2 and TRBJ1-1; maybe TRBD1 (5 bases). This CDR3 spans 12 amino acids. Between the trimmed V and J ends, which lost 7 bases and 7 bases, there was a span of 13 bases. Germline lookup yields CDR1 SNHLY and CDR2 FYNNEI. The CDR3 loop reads CASNQGTNEAFF. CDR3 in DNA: TGTGCCAGCAATCAGGGAACTAATGAAGCTTTCTTT.

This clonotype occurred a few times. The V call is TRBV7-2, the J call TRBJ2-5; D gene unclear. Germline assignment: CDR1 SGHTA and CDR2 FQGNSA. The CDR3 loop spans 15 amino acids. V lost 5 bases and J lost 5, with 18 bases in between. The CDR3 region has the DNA TGTGCCAGCAGCCCGAACTGGCGATTCGGGGAGACCCAGTACTTC. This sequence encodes CASSPNWRFGETQYF.

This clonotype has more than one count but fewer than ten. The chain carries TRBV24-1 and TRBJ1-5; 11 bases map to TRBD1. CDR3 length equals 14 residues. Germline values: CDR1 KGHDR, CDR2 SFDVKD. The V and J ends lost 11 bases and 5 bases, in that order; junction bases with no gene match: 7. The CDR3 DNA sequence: TGTGCCAGCAGGGACAGGGGGTGGCATCAGCCCCAGCATTTT. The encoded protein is CASRDRGWHQPQHF.

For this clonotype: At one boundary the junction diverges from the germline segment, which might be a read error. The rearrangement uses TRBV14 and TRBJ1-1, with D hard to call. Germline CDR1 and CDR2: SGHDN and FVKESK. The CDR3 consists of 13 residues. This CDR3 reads CANSRGLNTEAFF. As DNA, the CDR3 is TGTGCCAACAGCCGCGGGCTGAACACTGAAGCTTTCTTT.

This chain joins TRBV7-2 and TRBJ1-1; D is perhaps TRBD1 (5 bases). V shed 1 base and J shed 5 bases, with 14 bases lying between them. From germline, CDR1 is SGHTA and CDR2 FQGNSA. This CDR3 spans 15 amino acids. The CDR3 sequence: CASSLGVGVGTEAFF. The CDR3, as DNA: TGTGCCAGCAGCTTAGGTGTGGGGGTTGGGACTGAAGCTTTCTTT.

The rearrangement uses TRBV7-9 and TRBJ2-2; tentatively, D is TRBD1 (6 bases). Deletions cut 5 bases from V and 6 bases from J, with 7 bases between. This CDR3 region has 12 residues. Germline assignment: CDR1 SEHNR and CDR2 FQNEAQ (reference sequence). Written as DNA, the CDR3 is TGTGCCAGCAGCAAGGGGGCCGGGGAGCTGTTTTTT. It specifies CASSKGAGELFF.

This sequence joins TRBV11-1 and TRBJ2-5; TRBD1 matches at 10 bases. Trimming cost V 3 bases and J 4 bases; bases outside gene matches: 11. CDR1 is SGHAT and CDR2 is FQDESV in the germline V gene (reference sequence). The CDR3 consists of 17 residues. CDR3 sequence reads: CASSFTQRTGGRETQYF. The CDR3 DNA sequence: TGTGCCAGCAGCTTTACGCAACGGACAGGGGGAAGAGAGACCCAGTACTTC.

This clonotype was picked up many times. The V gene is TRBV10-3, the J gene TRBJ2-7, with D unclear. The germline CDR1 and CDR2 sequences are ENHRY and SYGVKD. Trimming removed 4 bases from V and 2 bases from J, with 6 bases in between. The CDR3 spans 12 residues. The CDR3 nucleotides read TGTGCCATCAGTGGCGGTACCTACGAGCAGTACTTC. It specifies CAISGGTYEQYF.

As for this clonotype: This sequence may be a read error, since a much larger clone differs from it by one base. DNA for the CDR3: TGTGCCAGCAGCCGCGCGACAGGGATTAACGGCTACACCTTC. Translated: CASSRATGINGYTF. The J gene is TRBJ1-2, the V gene TRBV7-2, with 7 bases aligning to TRBD1. The CDR3 covers 14 residues. CDR1 and CDR2 (germline): SGHTA, FQGNSA. Unmatched junction bases numbered 11, after V lost 5 bases and J lost 8 bases.

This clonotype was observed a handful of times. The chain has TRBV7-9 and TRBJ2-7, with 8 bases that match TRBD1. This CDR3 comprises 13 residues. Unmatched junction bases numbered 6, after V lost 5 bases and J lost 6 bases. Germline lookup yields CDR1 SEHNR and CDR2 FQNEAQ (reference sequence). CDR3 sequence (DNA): TGTGCCAGCAGCATATCAGGGGGCGGCGAGCAGTACTTC. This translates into CASSISGGGEQYF.

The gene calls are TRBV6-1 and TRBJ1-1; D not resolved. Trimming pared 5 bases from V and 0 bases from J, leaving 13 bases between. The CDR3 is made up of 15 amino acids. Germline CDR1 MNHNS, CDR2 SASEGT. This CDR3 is CASSPSQNMNTEAFF. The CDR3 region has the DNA TGTGCCAGCAGTCCCAGTCAGAACATGAACACTGAAGCTTTCTTT.

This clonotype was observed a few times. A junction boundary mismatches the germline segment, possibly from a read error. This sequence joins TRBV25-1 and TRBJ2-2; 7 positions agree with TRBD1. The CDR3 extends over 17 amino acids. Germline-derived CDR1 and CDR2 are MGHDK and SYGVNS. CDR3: CASSFRPRQGTKGELFF. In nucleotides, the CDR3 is TGTGCCAGCAGTTTCCGCCCCAGACAGGGAACTAAAGGGGAACTGTTTTTT. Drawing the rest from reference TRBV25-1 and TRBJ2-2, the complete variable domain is EADIYQTPRYLVIGTGKKITLECSQTMGHDKMYWYQQDPGMELHLIHYSYGVNSTEKGDLSSESTVSRIRTEHFPLTLESARPSHTSQYLCASSFRPRQGTKGELFFGEGSRLTVL.

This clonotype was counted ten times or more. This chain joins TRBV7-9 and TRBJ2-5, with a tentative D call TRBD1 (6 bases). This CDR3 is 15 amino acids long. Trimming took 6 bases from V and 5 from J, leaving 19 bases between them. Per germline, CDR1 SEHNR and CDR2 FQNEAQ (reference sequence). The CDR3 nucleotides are TGTGCCAGCAGAAGACAGGCACGCCGACCGGAGACCCAGTACTTC. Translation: CASRRQARRPETQYF.

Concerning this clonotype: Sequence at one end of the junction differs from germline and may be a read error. The chain's CDR3 is CASSGDRVALETQHF. CDR3 nucleotide sequence: TGTGCCAGCAGTGGAGACAGGGTCGCACTAGAGACCCAGCACTTC. This chain connects TRBV2 to TRBJ2-5; 7 bases fit TRBD1. This CDR3 has 15 residues. Germline CDR1 and CDR2: SNHLY and FYNNEI.

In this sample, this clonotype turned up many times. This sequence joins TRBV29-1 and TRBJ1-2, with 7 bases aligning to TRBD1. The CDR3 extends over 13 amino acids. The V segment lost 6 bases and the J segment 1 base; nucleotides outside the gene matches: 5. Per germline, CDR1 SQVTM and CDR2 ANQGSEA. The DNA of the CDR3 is TGCAGCGTCGGGGACAGCCGTAACTATGGCTACACCTTC. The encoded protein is CSVGDSRNYGYTF.

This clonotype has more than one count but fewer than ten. This chain's CDR3 is CASSRGRGTQHF. The CDR3 DNA reads as TGTGCCAGCAGTAGGGGACGGGGAACCCAGCATTTT. The genes are TRBV6-2 or TRBV6-3 and TRBJ1-5; possible D gene TRBD1, 5 bases. The CDR3 totals 12 residues. V lost 5 bases to trimming and J lost 11 bases, with 13 bases between them. Germline values: CDR1 MNHEY, CDR2 SVGEGT.

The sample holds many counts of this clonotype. The CDR3 protein is CSVAQGSTEAFF. In DNA form, the CDR3 reads TGCAGCGTCGCACAGGGGAGCACTGAAGCTTTCTTT. This chain links TRBV29-1 with TRBJ1-1; 7 bases line up with TRBD1. The germline V gene encodes CDR1 SQVTM and CDR2 ANQGSEA. The CDR3 spans 12 residues. V shed 6 bases and J 4 bases; nucleotides not matched to a gene: 5.

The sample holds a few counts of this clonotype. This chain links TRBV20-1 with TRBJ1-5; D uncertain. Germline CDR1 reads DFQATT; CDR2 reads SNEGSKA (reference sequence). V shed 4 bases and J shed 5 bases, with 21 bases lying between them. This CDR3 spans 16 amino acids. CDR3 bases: TGCAGTGCTACCCGTGGCGGACGGACGGTAGATCAGCCCCAGCATTTT. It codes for CSATRGGRTVDQPQHF.

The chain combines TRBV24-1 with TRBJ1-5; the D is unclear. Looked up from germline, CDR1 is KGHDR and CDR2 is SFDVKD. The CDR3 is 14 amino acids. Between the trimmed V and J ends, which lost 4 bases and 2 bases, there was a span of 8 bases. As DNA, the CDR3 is TGTGCCACCAGTGACGTCTGGGGCAATCAGCCCCAGCATTTT. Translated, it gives CATSDVWGNQPQHF.

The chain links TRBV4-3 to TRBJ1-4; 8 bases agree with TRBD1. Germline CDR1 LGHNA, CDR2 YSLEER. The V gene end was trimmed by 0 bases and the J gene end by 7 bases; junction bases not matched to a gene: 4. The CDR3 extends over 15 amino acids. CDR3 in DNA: TGCGCCAGCAGCCAAGAGGACAGGGTCAGTGAAAAACTGTTTTTT. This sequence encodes CASSQEDRVSEKLFF.